These 20 T cell receptor beta chains originate from one sample sequenced in a study of cytomegalovirus exposure and HLA in healthy donors. PCR used 60 Vbeta primers and 13 Jbeta primers. The method was immunoSEQ multiplex PCR; TCRdb's version includes in-frame clones alone and lacks a portion of them. The sample lists 100,000 to 150,000 clones; more than 60% were seen once. What was sequenced was PBMCs. The receptor source for this set is a woman under 30 in good health and CMV-seronegative.

This rearrangement joins TRBV6-4 to TRBJ2-4, with TRBD2 matching 7 bases. Trimming removed 3 bases from V and 9 bases from J; junction bases left unmatched: 8. CDR1 is MRHNA and CDR2 is SNTAGT in the germline V gene. The CDR3 runs to 14 residues. The CDR3 is CASSEASGVGIQYF. In DNA form, the CDR3 reads TGTGCCAGCAGTGAGGCTAGCGGTGTTGGCATTCAGTACTTC.

The rearrangement uses TRBV30 and TRBJ2-3; 8 nucleotides agree with TRBD1. The CDR3 sequence is 15 residues long. Trimming cost V 2 bases and J 4 bases; bases outside gene matches: 8. Germline CDR1 and CDR2: GTSNPN and SVGIG (reference sequence). CDR3 residues: CAWSPGQGGADTQYF. Here the CDR3 DNA reads TGTGCCTGGAGTCCCGGACAGGGAGGAGCAGATACGCAGTATTTT.

This clone turned up a few times. The chain combines TRBV19 with TRBJ2-1, with 7 nucleotides matching TRBD2. V lost 4 bases and J lost 3; bases outside the gene matches: 3. Germline V CDR1 and CDR2: LNHDA, SQIVND (reference sequence). The CDR3 is made up of 14 amino acids. CDR3 bases: TGTGCCAGTAGTAGGGACTACCGCTACAATGAGCAGTTCTTC. This sequence encodes CASSRDYRYNEQFF.

The CDR3 bases are TGTGCCAGCAGCGAGACTAGACATACGCAGTATTTT. This gives the protein CASSETRHTQYF. This chain uses TRBV7-2 with TRBJ2-3; possible D gene TRBD2, 6 bases. The germline CDR1 and CDR2 sequences are SGHTA and FQGNSA. V was cut by 5 bases and J by 7 bases, with 10 bases left in between. This CDR3 is built from 12 residues.

The gene calls are TRBV9 and TRBJ2-7, with 7 bases lining up with TRBD2. CDR3 size: 16 residues. CDR1 is SGDLS, CDR2 YYNGEE, per germline. With 3 bases clipped from V and 0 bases from J, the junction kept 9 bases outside the gene matches. The CDR3 loop is CASSAGGAFASYEQYF. The CDR3 region has the DNA TGTGCCAGCAGCGCGGGGGGTGCGTTCGCCTCCTACGAGCAGTACTTC.

This chain joins TRBV20-1 and TRBJ1-2; D is uncertain. Trimming stripped 3 bases from V and 8 bases from J, with 10 bases between. Germline V CDR1 and CDR2: DFQATT, SNEGSKA (reference sequence). The length of the CDR3 is 11 residues. The chain's CDR3 is CSASRAGGYTF. DNA for the CDR3: TGCAGTGCTAGTCGGGCGGGCGGCTACACCTTC.

The V call is TRBV7-8, the J call TRBJ2-3; 8 bases are a match to TRBD2. The germline CDR1 and CDR2 sequences are SGHVS and FQNEAQ. The CDR3 spans 16 residues. Trimming took 5 bases from V and 3 from J; bases not matched to a gene: 10. CDR3: CASSPRVAGPTDTQYF. CDR3 bases: TGTGCCAGCAGCCCCCGGGTAGCGGGACCTACAGATACGCAGTATTTT.

The chain carries TRBV29-1 and TRBJ1-2, with D unresolved. From germline, CDR1 is SQVTM and CDR2 ANQGSEA. Between the trimmed V and J ends, which lost 3 bases and 13 bases, there was a span of 12 bases. This CDR3 comprises 10 residues. The CDR3 is CSVELERGTF. Here the CDR3 DNA reads TGCAGCGTTGAGCTGGAGAGAGGCACCTTC.

J is TRBJ2-7 and V is TRBV27; tentatively, D is TRBD1 (5 bases). V lost 1 base and J 3 bases, leaving 13 bases between the germline ends. The CDR3 has 15 amino acids. Germline values: CDR1 MNHEY, CDR2 SMNVEV (reference sequence). As DNA, the CDR3 is TGTGCCAGCAGTTTATTCGTCGGGCAGGGCTACGAGCAGTACTTC. Translating gives CASSLFVGQGYEQYF.

J is TRBJ1-1 and V is TRBV4-2; maybe TRBD1 (6 bases). V lost 1 base and J 2 bases, leaving 14 bases between the germline ends. Looked up from germline, CDR1 is LGHNA and CDR2 is YNFKEQ. The CDR3 loop spans 16 amino acids. The CDR3 protein is CASSQVGRTVNTEAFF. The CDR3 bases are TGTGCCAGCAGCCAAGTCGGGCGGACAGTTAACACTGAAGCTTTCTTT.

The chain carries TRBV5-1 and TRBJ2-6, with D uncertain. CDR3 size: 16 residues. Trimming stripped 2 bases from V and 0 bases from J, with 9 bases between. CDR1 SGHRS and CDR2 YFSETQ come from the germline V gene. The CDR3 sequence is CASSLGASSGANVLTF. The CDR3 coding sequence is TGCGCCAGCAGCTTAGGAGCTTCCTCTGGGGCCAACGTCCTGACTTTC. Based on the CDR3 plus reference TRBV5-1 and TRBJ2-6, the full variable domain is KAGVTQTPRYLIKTRGQQVTLSCSPISGHRSVSWYQQTPGQGLQFLFEYFSETQRNKGNFPGRFSGRQFSNSRSEMNVSTLELGDSALYLCASSLGASSGANVLTFGAGSRLTVL.

The chain links TRBV2 to TRBJ2-1; the match to TRBD1 covers 9 bases. CDR1 SNHLY and CDR2 FYNNEI come from the germline V gene. V shed 4 bases, J shed 5 bases, and the junction held 6 bases outside the gene matches. The CDR3 is made up of 15 amino acids. CDR3 nucleotide sequence: TGTGCCAGCAGTGCAACGGGACAGGGAGACAATGAGCAGTTCTTC. Amino acid sequence: CASSATGQGDNEQFF.

This chain joins TRBV6-5 and TRBJ2-3; possible D gene TRBD1, 6 bases. The ends were cut back, 4 bases at V and 2 bases at J, with 10 bases in the middle. Germline assignment: CDR1 MNHEY and CDR2 SVGAGI. This CDR3 is built from 14 residues. CDR3 DNA sequence: TGTGCCAGCAGTTCCCGGGACACCACAGATACGCAGTATTTT. It encodes CASSSRDTTDTQYF.

Here the CDR3 reads CASSRSLYQETQYF. DNA of the CDR3: TGTGCCAGCAGCCGGTCGCTGTACCAAGAGACCCAGTACTTC. V usage is TRBV7-8 and J usage is TRBJ2-5; no clear D. CDR1 is SGHVS and CDR2 is FQNEAQ in the germline V gene. V was pared by 5 bases and J by 0 bases, with 10 bases between. This CDR3 has 14 amino acids.

The chain couples TRBV6-1 to TRBJ2-7; 7 bases map to TRBD1. The germline V gene encodes CDR1 MNHNS and CDR2 SASEGT. There are 14 residues in the CDR3. V lost 7 bases to trimming and J lost 6 bases; unmatched junction nucleotides: 12. CDR3 loop: CASIRGQASLEQYF. The CDR3 DNA is TGTGCCAGCATCCGAGGACAGGCATCTCTCGAGCAGTACTTC.

The chain uses TRBV18 and TRBJ2-3, with D perhaps TRBD2 (6 bases). The CDR3 length is 13 residues. Germline V gene data show CDR1 as KGHSH and CDR2 as LQKENI. V was clipped by 6 bases and J by 4 bases, with 11 bases between them. DNA for the CDR3: TGTGCCAGCTCCCCGGGAGCGGCAGATACGCAGTATTTT. As protein: CASSPGAADTQYF. Together with reference TRBV18 and TRBJ2-3, the CDR3 gives the full variable domain: NAGVMQNPRHLVRRRGQEARLRCSPMKGHSHVYWYRQLPEEGLKFMVYLQKENIIDESGMPKERFSAEFPKEGPSILRIQQVVRGDSAAYFCASSPGAADTQYFGPGTRLTVL.

In this sample, this clone turned up a few times. This chain connects TRBV4-1 to TRBJ2-2; 8 nucleotides match TRBD1. J gave up 8 bases and V 2 bases, and 10 bases lay outside the gene matches. The CDR3 is 16 residues long. Germline CDR1 and CDR2: MGHRA and YSYEKL. CDR3 amino acids: CASSQIMRTGGGELFF. CDR3 nucleotide sequence: TGCGCCAGCAGCCAAATTATGCGTACAGGGGGAGGGGAGCTGTTTTTT.

The rearrangement joins TRBV5-1 to TRBJ2-3; D uncertain. This CDR3 has 13 residues. CDR1 is SGHRS, CDR2 YFSETQ, per germline. Trimming removed 0 bases from V and 6 bases from J, with 8 bases in between. The CDR3 nucleotides are TGCGCCAGCAGCTTGGGCGGTGTGGATACGCAGTATTTT. Protein sequence: CASSLGGVDTQYF. The entire variable domain, with the rest obtained from reference TRBV5-1 and TRBJ2-3, is as follows: KAGVTQTPRYLIKTRGQQVTLSCSPISGHRSVSWYQQTPGQGLQFLFEYFSETQRNKGNFPGRFSGRQFSNSRSEMNVSTLELGDSALYLCASSLGGVDTQYFGPGTRLTVL.

The chain employs TRBV2 and TRBJ1-5, with 8 bases aligning to TRBD1. The germline CDR1 and CDR2 sequences are SNHLY and FYNNEI. Trimming cost V 4 bases and J 3 bases; bases outside gene matches: 2. The CDR3 has 14 amino acids. This CDR3 reads CASSAGGSNQPQHF. DNA of the CDR3: TGTGCCAGCAGTGCAGGGGGCTCCAATCAGCCCCAGCATTTT.

The chain employs TRBV12-5 and TRBJ2-1; 10 bases line up with TRBD2. The germline CDR1 and CDR2 sequences are LGHNT and FRNRAP. Trimming took 6 bases from V and 2 from J; bases not matched to a gene: 7. This CDR3 comprises 16 residues. CDR3 sequence: CASGPSGREAYNEQFF. Here the CDR3 DNA reads TGTGCTAGTGGGCCCAGCGGGAGGGAAGCCTACAATGAGCAGTTCTTC. The full variable domain, in which reference TRBV12-5 and TRBJ2-1 provide the parts outside the CDR3, is DARVTQTPRHKVTEMGQEVTMRCQPILGHNTVFWYRQTMMQGLELLAYFRNRAPLDDSGMPKDRFSAEMPDATLATLKIQPSEPRDSAVYFCASGPSGREAYNEQFFGPGTRLTVL.